These T cell receptor beta chains were read from a single sample in a study of T cell responses to AZD1222 COVID-19 vaccine. The repertoire was sequenced with immunoSEQ multiplex PCR; TCRdb's copy has only in-frame clones and lacks some. In the table there are around 160,000 clones, 92% of which are singletons. The material sequenced was peripheral blood, taken 28 days after the second AZD1222 dose. Source of these receptors: an adult who received the AZD1222 COVID-19 vaccine. Each CDR3 is given with its conserved first and last residue. A D gene is named only where the DNA matches it firmly. Only part of the rows carry a size: once, few, many, or a class if the clone is expanded.

D gene	J gene	clone size	V gene	CDR3 protein	CDR3 DNA
TRBD2	TRBJ2-2	-	TRBV7-2	CASSLSPSGVYTGELFF	TGTGCCAGCAGCTTAAGCCCCAGCGGGGTTTACACCGGGGAGCTGTTTTTT
TRBD2	TRBJ2-1	-	TRBV3-1/TRBV3-2	CASSRSGGGGNEQFF	TGTGCCAGCAGCCGCAGCGGGGGGGGAGGGAATGAGCAGTTCTTC
TRBD2	TRBJ2-2	-	TRBV3-1/TRBV3-2	CASERETGELFF	TGTGCCAGCGAGCGGGAAACCGGGGAGCTGTTTTTT
-	TRBJ2-1	few	TRBV6-4	CASSPGKGQTNEQFF	TGTGCCAGCAGTCCGGGAAAGGGGCAGACCAATGAGCAGTTCTTC
TRBD1	TRBJ1-1	-	TRBV18	CASSPPVTGGDTEAFF	TGTGCCAGCTCACCACCGGTTACAGGGGGGGACACTGAAGCTTTCTTT
-	TRBJ2-1	-	TRBV7-2	CASSLEGLRFYNEQFF	TGTGCCAGCAGCTTAGAGGGACTGCGTTTCTACAATGAGCAGTTCTTC
-	TRBJ1-2	-	TRBV27	CASSLRGNYGYTF	TGTGCCAGCAGTTTAAGGGGGAACTATGGCTACACCTTC
-	TRBJ1-5	-	TRBV7-2	CASSLEDNQPQHF	TGTGCCAGCAGCCTTGAAGACAATCAGCCCCAGCATTTT
-	TRBJ2-2	-	TRBV11-3	CASSPGARGTGELFF	TGTGCCAGCAGCCCAGGGGCCAGGGGAACCGGGGAGCTGTTTTTT
-	TRBJ2-1	-	TRBV5-1	CASSLSVRGNEQFF	TGCGCCAGCAGCTTGTCCGTCAGGGGAAATGAGCAGTTCTTC
TRBD1	TRBJ1-1	-	TRBV5-1	CASSSYGPGQGAPEAFF	TGCGCCAGCAGCTCTTATGGACCGGGACAGGGGGCCCCTGAAGCTTTCTTT
-	TRBJ1-2	-	TRBV27	CATLGGGEGYTF	TGTGCCACCTTGGGCGGGGGTGAAGGCTACACCTTC
-	TRBJ2-1	-	TRBV7-2	CASSSKGGSYHNEQFF	TGTGCCAGCAGCTCAAAGGGGGGATCTTACCACAATGAGCAGTTCTTC
TRBD1	TRBJ1-2	-	TRBV11-1	CASSFTGTEPNYGYTF	TGTGCCAGCAGCTTTACCGGGACAGAGCCTAACTATGGCTACACCTTC
TRBD1	TRBJ1-5	-	TRBV4-1	CASSQRGTGGAGQPQHF	TGCGCCAGCAGCCAGCGGGGGACAGGGGGCGCGGGTCAGCCCCAGCATTTT
TRBD1	TRBJ1-6	once	TRBV3-1/TRBV3-2	CASSRGTGVGNSPLHF	TGTGCCAGCAGCCGCGGGACAGGGGTTGGTAATTCACCCCTCCACTTT
-	TRBJ2-6	-	TRBV6-6	CASTTGYGANVLTF	TGTGCCAGCACCACAGGGTACGGGGCCAACGTCCTGACTTTC
-	TRBJ1-5	-	TRBV6-2/TRBV6-3	CASSYGISNQPQHF	TGTGCCAGCAGTTACGGGATATCCAATCAGCCCCAGCATTTT
-	TRBJ2-7	-	TRBV9	CASSTQSGEQYF	TGTGCCAGCAGCACCCAGTCGGGAGAGCAGTACTTC
-	TRBJ1-1	-	TRBV6-4	CASSDSDNTEAFF	TGTGCCAGCAGTGACTCGGACAACACTGAAGCTTTCTTT
-	TRBJ1-1	-	TRBV7-9	CASSTTGPNTEAFF	TGTGCCAGCAGCACTACAGGACCGAACACTGAAGCTTTCTTT
-	TRBJ2-6	-	TRBV6-5	CASTPDSGGANVLTF	TGTGCCAGCACCCCTGACTCGGGGGGGGCCAACGTCCTGACTTTC
-	TRBJ2-3	-	TRBV19	CASSIEPDTQYF	TGTGCCAGTAGTATAGAGCCAGATACGCAGTATTTT
TRBD1	TRBJ1-5	-	TRBV19	CASTTTPGQGARQPQHF	TGTGCCAGTACAACCACCCCGGGACAGGGGGCTCGGCAGCCCCAGCATTTT
TRBD2	TRBJ2-1	-	TRBV7-9	CASSSRTSGGLRHNEQFF	TGTGCCAGCAGCTCGCGGACTAGCGGGGGGCTACGACACAATGAGCAGTTCTTC
-	TRBJ2-7	-	TRBV9	CASSPGGTYEQYF	TGTGCCAGCAGCCCGGGCGGTACCTACGAGCAGTACTTC
-	TRBJ2-7	-	TRBV28	CASTGGEQYF	TGTGCCAGCACCGGGGGCGAGCAGTACTTC
-	TRBJ1-2	-	TRBV19	CASSPGQNYGYTF	TGTGCCAGTAGCCCTGGACAGAACTATGGCTACACCTTC
-	TRBJ1-1	-	TRBV2	CASNRRSGTEAFF	TGTGCCAGCAACAGACGGAGTGGGACTGAAGCTTTCTTT
TRBD2	TRBJ2-1	-	TRBV6-2/TRBV6-3	CASNPFSGRDNEQFF	TGTGCCAGCAACCCCTTCAGCGGGAGGGACAATGAGCAGTTCTTC
-	TRBJ1-1	-	TRBV30	CAWMDLNTEAFF	TGTGCCTGGATGGACTTGAACACTGAAGCTTTCTTT
-	TRBJ2-3	-	TRBV2	CASRNRAHTDTQYF	TGTGCCAGCAGGAACAGGGCCCACACAGATACGCAGTATTTT
-	TRBJ1-1	-	TRBV7-2	CASSLGGGTEAFF	TGTGCCAGCAGCTTAGGTGGAGGGACTGAAGCTTTCTTT
-	TRBJ1-6	-	TRBV18	CASSLRDNSPLHF	TGTGCCAGCTCACTAAGGGATAATTCACCCCTCCACTTT
TRBD2	TRBJ2-7	-	TRBV10-1	CASSASGGPGEQYF	TGCGCCAGCTCGGCTAGCGGGGGTCCGGGGGAGCAGTACTTC
-	TRBJ1-1	once	TRBV6-2/TRBV6-3	CASSTQGIGTEAFF	TGTGCCAGCAGTACTCAGGGGATTGGGACTGAAGCTTTCTTT
TRBD1	TRBJ2-7	-	TRBV19	CASSRRDRAYEQYF	TGTGCCAGTAGTAGAAGGGACAGAGCCTACGAGCAGTACTTC
-	TRBJ1-6	-	TRBV6-5	CASMEGGNSPLHF	TGTGCCAGCATGGAGGGAGGGAATTCACCCCTCCACTTT
-	TRBJ2-2	-	TRBV15	CATSRDRGTGELFF	TGTGCCACCAGCAGAGATCGGGGCACCGGGGAGCTGTTTTTT
-	TRBJ1-4	many	TRBV30	CAWTRSQGVEKLFF	TGTGCCTGGACGCGATCACAGGGAGTCGAAAAACTGTTTTTT
-	TRBJ2-1	-	TRBV30	CAWSVQGNEQFF	TGTGCCTGGAGTGTACAGGGAAATGAGCAGTTCTTC
TRBD1	TRBJ2-3	-	TRBV20-1	CSVLQGGTQYF	TGCAGTGTCCTACAGGGGGGTACGCAGTATTTT
-	TRBJ1-1	once	TRBV28	CASSSTEGMNTEAFF	TGTGCCAGCAGTTCCACGGAGGGCATGAACACTGAAGCTTTCTTT
TRBD2	TRBJ2-1	-	TRBV16	CASSQLAGNEQFF	TGTGCCAGCAGCCAACTAGCGGGGAATGAGCAGTTCTTC
TRBD2	TRBJ2-1	-	TRBV7-2	CASSLGLAGTYNEQFF	TGTGCCAGCAGCTTAGGACTAGCGGGGACGTACAATGAGCAGTTCTTC
TRBD1	TRBJ1-5	-	TRBV6-5	CASRGQLNQPQHF	TGTGCCAGTAGGGGACAGCTCAATCAGCCCCAGCATTTT
-	TRBJ1-2	-	TRBV6-4	CASSESIGLRPRGYTF	TGTGCCAGCAGTGAGAGTATTGGGCTAAGGCCCAGAGGCTACACCTTC
-	TRBJ1-1	-	TRBV6-6	CASSPGRVRDTEAFF	TGTGCCAGCAGCCCGGGTCGGGTTCGTGACACTGAAGCTTTCTTT
TRBD1	TRBJ2-2	-	TRBV11-2	CASSLSGTGGRTGELFF	TGTGCCAGCAGCTTGTCCGGGACAGGGGGCCGCACCGGGGAGCTGTTTTTT
TRBD2	TRBJ2-7	-	TRBV7-2	CASSMSGGSYEQYF	TGTGCCAGCAGTATGTCGGGAGGATCCTACGAGCAGTACTTC
-	TRBJ2-1	-	TRBV5-5	CASSLLYPSYNEQFF	TGTGCCAGCAGCTTGTTGTATCCTTCCTACAATGAGCAGTTCTTC
-	TRBJ2-7	-	TRBV11-2	CASSSPFRYEQYF	TGTGCCAGCAGCTCGCCGTTTAGGTACGAGCAGTACTTC
TRBD2	TRBJ2-5	-	TRBV7-2	CASSPLAGGGETQYF	TGTGCCAGCAGCCCCTTAGCGGGGGGAGGAGAGACCCAGTACTTC
-	TRBJ2-1	-	TRBV7-9	CASSSRGTRIREQFF	TGTGCCAGCAGCTCCCGAGGGACCCGTATACGTGAGCAGTTCTTC